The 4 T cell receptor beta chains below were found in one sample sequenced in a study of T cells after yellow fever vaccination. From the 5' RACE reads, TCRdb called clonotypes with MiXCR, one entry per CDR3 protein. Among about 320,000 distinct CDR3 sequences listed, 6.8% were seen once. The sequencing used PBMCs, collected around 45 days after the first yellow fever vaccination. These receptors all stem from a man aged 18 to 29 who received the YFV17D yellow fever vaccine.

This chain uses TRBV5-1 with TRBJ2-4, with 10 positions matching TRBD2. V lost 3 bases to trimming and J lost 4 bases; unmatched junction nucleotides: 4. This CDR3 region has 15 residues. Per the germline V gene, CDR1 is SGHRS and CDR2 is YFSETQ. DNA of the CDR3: TGCGCCAGCAGCTCAGCGGGGGGGGGAAAAAACATTCAGTACTTC. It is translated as CASSSAGGGKNIQYF.

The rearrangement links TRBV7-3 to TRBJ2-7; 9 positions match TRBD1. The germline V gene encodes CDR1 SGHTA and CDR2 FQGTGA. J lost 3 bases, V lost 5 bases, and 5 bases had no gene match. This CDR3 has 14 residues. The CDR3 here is CASSVSGQGYEQYF. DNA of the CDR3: TGTGCCAGCAGCGTCTCGGGACAGGGCTACGAGCAGTACTTC.

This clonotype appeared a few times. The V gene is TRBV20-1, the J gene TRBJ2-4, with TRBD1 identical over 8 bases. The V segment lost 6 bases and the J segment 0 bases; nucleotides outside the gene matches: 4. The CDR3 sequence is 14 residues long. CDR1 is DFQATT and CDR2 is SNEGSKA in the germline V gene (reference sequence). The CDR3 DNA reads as TGCAGTGCCCGCAGGGGGCTAGCCAAAAACATTCAGTACTTC. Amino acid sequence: CSARRGLAKNIQYF.

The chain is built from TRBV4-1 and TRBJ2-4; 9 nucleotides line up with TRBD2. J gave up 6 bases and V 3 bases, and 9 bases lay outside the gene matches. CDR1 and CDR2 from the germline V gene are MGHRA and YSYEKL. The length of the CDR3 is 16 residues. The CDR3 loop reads CASSQDLAGYRNIQYF. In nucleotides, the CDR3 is TGCGCCAGCAGCCAGGACCTAGCGGGGTATAGAAACATTCAGTACTTC.